This T cell receptor beta chain emerged from a study of blood T cell repertoires in COVID-19. As for the study in general: The analysed material was cDNA or gDNA that came from T cells, B-cell-depleted T cells, or PBMCs.

Cohort placement rested on clinical history that participants reported themselves. The study recruited exposed participants who had met a COVID-19 case within 2 weeks before entry. As handled by the study authors: Amplified reference gene primers provided the basis for estimating nucleated cell counts. The repertoire was sequenced with immunoSEQ multiplex PCR; TCRdb's copy has only in-frame clones and lacks some. That table furnishes V, J and clone size, whereas the DNA furnished D and trimming. Of some 240,000 clones in the sample, over 70% were seen once. This CDR3 has 14 residues. The germline gives CDR1 SGHTA, CDR2 FQGTGA. J was trimmed by 2 bases and V by 5 bases; bases with no gene match: 4.

This chain uses TRBV7-3 with TRBJ1-1, with 8 bases that match TRBD1. Material: PBMCs or T cells enriched from blood (not recorded which). This TCR came from a middle-aged woman who had been exposed to COVID-19. The CDR3 sequence: CASSETGANTEAFF. The CDR3 DNA is TGTGCCAGCAGCGAGACAGGGGCCAACACTGAAGCTTTCTTT.